This TCR beta chain was sequenced in a study of technical replicates of blood from several donors. Per germline, CDR1 MGHRA and CDR2 YSYEKL. J gave up 3 bases and V 4 bases, and 5 bases lay outside the gene matches. The CDR3 runs 16 residues. Sequencing was performed with immunoSEQ multiplex PCR; in TCRdb, only in-frame clones are kept and a portion is missing. The table lists 80,000 to 95,000 clones, roughly 95% of them singletons. The TCR sequence derives from a human donor in good health. The specimen sequenced was T cells isolated from PBMCs. This rearrangement joins TRBV4-1 to TRBJ2-1; 11 bases are a match to TRBD2. The CDR3 reads CASSPLAGAGYNEQFF. The CDR3 DNA reads TGCGCCAGCAGCCCACTAGCGGGAGCCGGCTACAATGAGCAGTTCTTC.